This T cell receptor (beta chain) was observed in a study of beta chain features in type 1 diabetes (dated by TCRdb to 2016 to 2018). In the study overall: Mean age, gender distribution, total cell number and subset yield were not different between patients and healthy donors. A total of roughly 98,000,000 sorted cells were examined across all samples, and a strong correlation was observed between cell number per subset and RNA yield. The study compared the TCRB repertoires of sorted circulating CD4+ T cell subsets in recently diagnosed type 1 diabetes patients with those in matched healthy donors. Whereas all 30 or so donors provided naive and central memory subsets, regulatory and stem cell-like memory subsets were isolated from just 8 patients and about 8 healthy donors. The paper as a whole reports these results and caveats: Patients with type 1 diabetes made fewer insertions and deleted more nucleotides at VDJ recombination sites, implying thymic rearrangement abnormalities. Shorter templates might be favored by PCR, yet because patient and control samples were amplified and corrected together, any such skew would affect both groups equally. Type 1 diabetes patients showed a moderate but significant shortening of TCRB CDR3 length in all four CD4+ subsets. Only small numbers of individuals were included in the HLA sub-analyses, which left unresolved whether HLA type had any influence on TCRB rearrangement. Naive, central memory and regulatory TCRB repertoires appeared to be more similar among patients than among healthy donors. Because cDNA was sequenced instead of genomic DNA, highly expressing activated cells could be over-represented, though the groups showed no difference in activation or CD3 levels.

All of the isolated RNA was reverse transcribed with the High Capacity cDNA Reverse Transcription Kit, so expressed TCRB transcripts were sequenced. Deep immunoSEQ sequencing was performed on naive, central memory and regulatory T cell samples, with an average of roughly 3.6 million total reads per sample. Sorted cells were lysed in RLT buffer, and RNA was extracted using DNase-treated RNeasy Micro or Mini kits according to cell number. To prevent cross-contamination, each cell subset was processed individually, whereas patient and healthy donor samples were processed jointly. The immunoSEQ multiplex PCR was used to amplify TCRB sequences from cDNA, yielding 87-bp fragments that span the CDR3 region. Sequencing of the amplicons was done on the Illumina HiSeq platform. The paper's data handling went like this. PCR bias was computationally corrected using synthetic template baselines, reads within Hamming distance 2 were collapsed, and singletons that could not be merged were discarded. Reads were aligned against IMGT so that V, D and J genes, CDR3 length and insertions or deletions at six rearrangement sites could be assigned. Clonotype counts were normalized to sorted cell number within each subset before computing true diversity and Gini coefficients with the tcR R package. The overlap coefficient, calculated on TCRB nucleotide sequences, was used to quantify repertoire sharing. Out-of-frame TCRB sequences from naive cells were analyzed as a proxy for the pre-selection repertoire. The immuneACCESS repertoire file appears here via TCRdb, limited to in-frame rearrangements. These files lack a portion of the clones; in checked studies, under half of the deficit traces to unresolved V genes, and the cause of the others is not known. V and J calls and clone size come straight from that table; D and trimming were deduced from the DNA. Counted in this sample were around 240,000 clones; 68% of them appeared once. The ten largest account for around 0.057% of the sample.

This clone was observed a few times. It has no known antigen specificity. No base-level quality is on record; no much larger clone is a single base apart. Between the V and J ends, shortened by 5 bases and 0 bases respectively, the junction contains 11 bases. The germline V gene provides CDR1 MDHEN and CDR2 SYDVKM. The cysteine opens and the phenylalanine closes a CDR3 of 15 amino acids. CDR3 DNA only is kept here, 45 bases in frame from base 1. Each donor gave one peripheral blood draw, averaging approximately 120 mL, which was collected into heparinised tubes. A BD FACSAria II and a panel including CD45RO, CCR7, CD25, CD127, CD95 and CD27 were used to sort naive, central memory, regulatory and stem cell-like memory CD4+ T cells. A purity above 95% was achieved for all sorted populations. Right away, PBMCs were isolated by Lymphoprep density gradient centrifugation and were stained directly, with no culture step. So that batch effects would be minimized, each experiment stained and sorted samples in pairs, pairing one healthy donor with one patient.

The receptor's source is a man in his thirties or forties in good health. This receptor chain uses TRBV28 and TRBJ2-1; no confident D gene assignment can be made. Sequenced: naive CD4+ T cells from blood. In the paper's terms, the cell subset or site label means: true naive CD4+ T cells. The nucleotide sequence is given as TGTGCCAGCAGTCCCCCCCGGAGCTCCTACAATGAGCAGTTCTTC. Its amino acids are CASSPPRSSYNEQFF.